Described below is a single T cell receptor (beta chain) sequence and its context. This clonotype has just a few counts. The antigen this receptor binds is unknown. No base-level quality is on record; no much larger clone is a single base apart. The sequencer was an Illumina NovaSeq 6000. TCR cDNA was synthesized by 5'RACE template switching, through which a universal primer site and unique molecular identifiers were introduced. Priming for cDNA synthesis came from both the TCR alpha and TCR beta constant segments. Two PCR steps were used to amplify libraries, with sample barcodes and sequencing adapters being added in the second step. Libraries were sequenced on Illumina HiSeq 2500 (2x100 bp) or NovaSeq (2x150 bp). The authors processed their data as follows. MIGEC was used to demultiplex reads and collapse the reads into UMI consensus sequences, and MiXCR was used for V(D)J alignment. Using edgeR on replicate PBMC samples, clonotypes were called vaccine-responding if FDR was below 0.01 and the log2 fold change was above 5 up to day 15. CD4 or CD8 identity was assigned to each bulk clonotype according to whether the clonotype was present at higher abundance in the sequenced CD4 repertoire or the sequenced CD8 repertoire. TCRdb reanalyzed the raw reads on its own, using fastp at Q25 for trimming and MiXCR for clone calling, and kept in-frame beta chains. CDR3 protein duplicates are merged, each entry listing the most common genes and DNA. In this record, the V and J calls reflect TCRdb's handling and not the investigators' own analysis. This sample is represented by a few hundred thousand distinct CDR3 sequences; approximately 10% of them were singletons. The ten most abundant clones make up approximately 3.5% of the sample.

The record originates from a study of T cells after yellow fever vaccination (dated 2019 in TCRdb). Turning to the overall study: The SMART-Seq v4 Ultra Low Input RNA kit was used to prepare libraries from fractions with low cell numbers. To follow T-cell clones before and after both primary and booster YFV17D yellow fever vaccination, bulk TCR alpha and beta repertoires underwent longitudinal sequencing. Two healthy male donors, one aged 18 to 30 and one aged 30 to 40 years, were included in the cohort. Blood was collected at multiple timepoints before and after primary and secondary immunization, and bulk PBMC replicates and cell subsets were isolated. What the work shows at the level of the full study, not this receptor alone: Only a couple of donors were included in the study, so the extent to which the findings can be generalized is limited. Most clones expanded after primary vaccination were re-detected after the booster (around 96% of CD4 and about nine tenths of CD8), suggesting broad memory maintenance. Because abundant contaminating clonotypes from the bulk population could be contained in FACS-sorted repertoires, computational filtering was required. Compared with the primary T-cell response, the secondary T-cell response was faster but weaker, reaching its peak on day 5 rather than on day 15. A small fraction of clonotypes showed up in both the CD4 and CD8 compartments, probably as a result of convergent recombination.

CDR1 and CDR2, per the germline V gene, are MDHEN and SYDVKM. Including the terminal cysteine and valine, the CDR3 comprises 17 residues. Only CDR3 DNA is held: 51 bases, read in frame from base 1. After removal of 4 bases from V and 0 bases from J, the junction retains 12 bases not matched to a gene. The treatment or condition label for this specimen denotes: live attenuated yellow fever vaccine strain. A standard Ficoll-Paque protocol was used to isolate PBMCs from peripheral blood. CD4 and CD8 T-cell fractions were isolated with Dynabeads CD4 and CD8 positive selection kits. RNA was extracted with TriZol from bulk PBMCs, CD4 and CD8 fractions, and dextramer-positive and dextramer-negative fractions.

The sample here was CD4+ T cells sorted from PBMCs, taken 5 days after the yellow fever booster vaccination. The V and J genes are TRBV28 and TRBJ2-7, and TRBD1 aligns with 7 junction nucleotides. The clonotype comes from a young man who received the YFV17D yellow fever vaccine. The DNA is as follows: TGTGCCAGCAGTTCAGGGGGTTGGGGCCCCAGCTCCTACGAGCAGTACGTC. It translates to CASSSGGWGPSSYEQYV.